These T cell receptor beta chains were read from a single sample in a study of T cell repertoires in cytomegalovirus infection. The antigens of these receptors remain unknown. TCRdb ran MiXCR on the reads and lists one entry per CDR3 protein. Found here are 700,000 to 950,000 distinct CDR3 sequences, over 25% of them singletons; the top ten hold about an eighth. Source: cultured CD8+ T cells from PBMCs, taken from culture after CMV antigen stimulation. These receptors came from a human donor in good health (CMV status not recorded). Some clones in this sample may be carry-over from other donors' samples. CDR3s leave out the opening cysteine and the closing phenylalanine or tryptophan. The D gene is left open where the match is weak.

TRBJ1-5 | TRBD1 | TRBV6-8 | ASSLSRARGDQPQH
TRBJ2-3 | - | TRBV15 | ATSRSLGEGAPTDTQY
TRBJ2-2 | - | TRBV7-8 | ASPPGTLRTGELF
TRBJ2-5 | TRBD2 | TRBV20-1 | SAIPTSGDETQY
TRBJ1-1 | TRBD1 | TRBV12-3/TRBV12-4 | ASSSDRRVEAF
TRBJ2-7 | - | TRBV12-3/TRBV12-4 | ASSSGDEQY
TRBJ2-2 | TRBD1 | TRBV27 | ASSLPGTGTWELF
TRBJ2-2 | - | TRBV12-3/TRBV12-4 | ASRPGPGNTGELF
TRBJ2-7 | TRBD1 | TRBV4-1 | ASSQELGTGDEQY
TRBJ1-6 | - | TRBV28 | ASSFRRTENSPLH
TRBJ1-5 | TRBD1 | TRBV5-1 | ASSWTGLNQPQH
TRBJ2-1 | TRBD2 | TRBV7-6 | ASSRTSGGASEQF
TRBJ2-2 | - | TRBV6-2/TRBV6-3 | ASSRDFTYTGELF
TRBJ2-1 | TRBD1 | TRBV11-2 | ASSSGTGGIRGDEQF
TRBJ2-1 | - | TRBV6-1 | ASSAHRDLAYNEQF
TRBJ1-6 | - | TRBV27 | ASRPGRVYNSPLH
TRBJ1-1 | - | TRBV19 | ASSIHLNTEAF
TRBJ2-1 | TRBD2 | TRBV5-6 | ASYDSGGPYNEQF
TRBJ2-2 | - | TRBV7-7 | ASSLEVAAGPLNTGELF
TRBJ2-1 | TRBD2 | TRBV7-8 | ASSSPGAGGYNEQF
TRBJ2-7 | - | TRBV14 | ASSQEVSGYEQY
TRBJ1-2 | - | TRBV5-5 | ASSFKRSDGYT
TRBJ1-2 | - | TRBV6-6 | ASSHSKPGLNYGYT
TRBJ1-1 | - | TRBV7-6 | ASSLGGGHMNTEAF
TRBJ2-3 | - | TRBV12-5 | ASAAGSTDTQY
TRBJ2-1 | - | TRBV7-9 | ASSLLPGSSYNEQF
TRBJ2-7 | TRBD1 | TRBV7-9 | ASSLEGGQGIYEQY
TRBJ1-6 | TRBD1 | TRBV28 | ASSPRDRGHSPLH
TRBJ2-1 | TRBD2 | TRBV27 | ASSPGTNPYNEQF
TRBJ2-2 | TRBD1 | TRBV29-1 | SALGGQATSTGELF
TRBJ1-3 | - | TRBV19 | ASSLPDPSSGNTIY
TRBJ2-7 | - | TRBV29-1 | SVQDTYEQY
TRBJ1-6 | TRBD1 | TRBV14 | ASSQEDRFNSPLH
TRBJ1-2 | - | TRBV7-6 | ASSRSSTVTHYGYT
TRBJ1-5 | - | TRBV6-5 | ASSYSRLLYQPQH
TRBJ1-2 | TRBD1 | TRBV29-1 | SVAQGDRRKYGYT
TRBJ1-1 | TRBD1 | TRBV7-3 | ASLGQGASEAF
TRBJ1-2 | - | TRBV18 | ASSPPVGQGPHYT
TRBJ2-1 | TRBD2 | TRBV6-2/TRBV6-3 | ASRLSSGGNNEQF
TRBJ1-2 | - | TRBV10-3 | AILDAWNYGYT
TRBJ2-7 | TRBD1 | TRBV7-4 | ASSWGQLVYEQY
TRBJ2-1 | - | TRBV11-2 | ASSPQGWDEQF
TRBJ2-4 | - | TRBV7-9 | ASSSPRGSSLAKNIQY
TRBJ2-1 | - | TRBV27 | ASSLLVRDEQF
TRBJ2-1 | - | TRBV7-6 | ASSEPRQEQF
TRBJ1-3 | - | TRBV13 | ASSLGRNRVGNTIY
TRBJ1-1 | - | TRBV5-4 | ASSFDGPINTEAF
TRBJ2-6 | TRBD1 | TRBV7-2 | ASSRTLGGVGANVLT
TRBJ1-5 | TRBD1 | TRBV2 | ASSDILLQGNQPQH
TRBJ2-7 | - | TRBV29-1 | SVEETSNGNEQY
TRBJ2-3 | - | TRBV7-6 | ASSRWGGQLTDTQY
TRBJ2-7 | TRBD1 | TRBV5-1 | ASSPGTGNLYEQY
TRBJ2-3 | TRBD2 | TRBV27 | ASSLSSGGADTQY
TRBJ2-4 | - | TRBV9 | ASSVVGGGGIQY
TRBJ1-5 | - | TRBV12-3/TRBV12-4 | ASSFERGNQPQH
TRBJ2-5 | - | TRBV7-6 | VSIKEGGVQETQY
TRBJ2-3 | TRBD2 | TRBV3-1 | ASSQLPSGGPTDTQY
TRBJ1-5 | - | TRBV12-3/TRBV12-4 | ASTLERGFYPQH
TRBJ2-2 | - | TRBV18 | ASSPRGGVPNTGELF
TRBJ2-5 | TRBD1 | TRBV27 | ASSKPTGGSQETQY